The T cell receptor beta chain described here comes from a study of cytomegalovirus exposure and HLA in healthy donors. Study observations and caveats: That first-cohort TCR clusters tended to co-occur in the approximately 110 validation repertoires was found in a later analysis. Reports credit the classifier with highly specific, highly sensitive diagnosis of cytomegalovirus status.

This CDR3 is built from 12 residues. Germline CDR1 and CDR2: MDHEN and SYDVKM. Trimming took 3 bases from V and 4 from J, leaving 6 bases between them. Clones were read by immunoSEQ multiplex PCR, and TCRdb kept only the in-frame ones, dropping some. The sample holds 130,000 to 150,000 clones; approximately 92% are singletons and the top ten take over 9%. Turning to this clone: As yet, its antigen is unknown.

This clonotype was sampled from a woman between 18 and 29 years old in good health and CMV-seropositive. The chain couples TRBV28 to TRBJ1-2; tentative D call: TRBD1 (5 bases). The specimen was PBMCs. Here the CDR3 DNA reads TGTGCCAGCAGTTTCGGGGGCTATGGCTACACCTTC. It encodes CASSFGGYGYTF.